This T cell receptor beta chain was identified during a study of T cell repertoires in cytomegalovirus infection. About the research overall: Both CMV infection and a matching HLA type were indicated by public TCR beta signatures. Study outcomes and limitations: In two of eight donors, the top clonotype was HLA-C-restricted CMV-specific.

The CDR3 runs to 15 residues. Deletions cut 6 bases from V and 4 bases from J, with 15 bases between. This clonotype has only a few counts. Its antigen is currently unknown. TCRdb ran MiXCR on the reads and lists one entry per CDR3 protein. The sample holds fewer than 1,000,000 distinct CDR3 sequences, approximately 32% seen once. This chain joins TRBV12-3 or TRBV12-4 and TRBJ1-4; no definite D call. The sample consisted of cultured CD8+ T cells from PBMCs, taken from culture after CMV antigen stimulation. This TCR derives from a human donor in good health (CMV status not recorded). Some clones in this sample may be carry-over from other donors' samples. The CDR3, as DNA: TGTGCCAGCAGCGCATTTGCAGGACTTAATGAAAAACTGTTTTTT. It yields the protein CASSAFAGLNEKLFF.